This TCR beta chain was sequenced for a study of blood T cell repertoires in COVID-19. Study-level information: Some COVID-19 samples were acute and others convalescent; all came from the United States, Italy and Spain.

Sequencing used immunoSEQ multiplex PCR; TCRdb keeps in-frame clones, though not all of them. The profile covers about 370,000 clones, with 80% to 90% appearing a single time and approximately 1% taken by the ten largest. Germline CDR1 is SGHTA and CDR2 is FQGTGA. V was pared by 3 bases and J by 7 bases, with 3 bases of the junction left unmatched. This CDR3 has 14 residues. About this clone: With a much larger clone just one base away, this may be a read error.

Specimen: PBMCs or T cells enriched from blood (not recorded which). The origin of this receptor is a man aged 18 to 29 who had recovered from COVID-19. This chain uses TRBV7-3 with TRBJ1-6; 7 nucleotides align to TRBD1. CDR3 coding DNA: TGTGCCAGCAGCTTGGGACAGAGAAATTCACCCCTCCACTTT. Translating gives CASSLGQRNSPLHF.